The rows below give T cell receptor beta chains drawn from one sample of a study of metastatic and nonmetastatic thyroid tumors. With MiXCR, TCRdb reprocessed the PCR reads. Found here are 30,000 to 40,000 clones, 20% to 25% of them singletons; the top ten hold less than 4%. Sequenced input: tumor tissue. Source of these receptors: a male donor with papillary thyroid cancer or a benign thyroid nodule (not recorded which). Some clones in this sample may be carry-over from other donors' samples. The CDR3 runs from the conserved cysteine through the conserved F or W. D genes are given only for firm matches. Size is omitted from some rows. Given values are once, few, many or a class for expanded clones.

TRBV30	-	-	TRBJ2-2	TGTGCCTGGAGTGTACACTCCGGGGAGCTGTTTTTT	CAWSVHSGELFF
TRBV5-5	-	many	TRBJ1-5	TGTGCCAGCAGCTTGGCCGGGGACCCCAGGGTTCAGCCCCAGCATTTT	CASSLAGDPRVQPQHF
TRBV5-1	-	-	TRBJ2-1	TGCGCCAGCTCCCCAGGGGGAGGGCCATGGGAGCAGTTCTTC	CASSPGGGPWEQFF
TRBV9	TRBD1	many	TRBJ2-2	TGTGCCAGCAGCGCAACAGGGGCGTCGAACACCGGGGAGCTGTTTTTT	CASSATGASNTGELFF
TRBV6-1	-	few	TRBJ2-7	TGTGCCAGCAAAAGAGAGGGGACGGGATCCTACGAGCAGTACTTC	CASKREGTGSYEQYF
TRBV7-2	TRBD1	once	TRBJ2-7	TGTGCCAGCAGCTTCCGGGACAGCCTCTCCTACGAGCAGTACTTC	CASSFRDSLSYEQYF
TRBV11-2	-	many	TRBJ2-2	TGTGCCAGCAGCTTAGTTCCAGGCGACACCGGGGAGCTGTTTTTT	CASSLVPGDTGELFF
TRBV10-3	TRBD1	many	TRBJ2-5	TGTGCCATCAGTGAGGCCTGGGACAGTGGAGCAGAGACCCAGTACTTC	CAISEAWDSGAETQYF
TRBV6-2/TRBV6-3	TRBD2	few	TRBJ2-1	TGTGCCAGCAGTCCCTTTAGCGGGGGGGCCTACAATGAGCAGTTCTTC	CASSPFSGGAYNEQFF
TRBV29-1	TRBD2	-	TRBJ2-4	TGCAGCGTTGAAGGAGGGAGGGGACGGAACATTCAGTACTTC	CSVEGGRGRNIQYF
TRBV5-1	-	-	TRBJ2-5	TGCGCCAGCAGGGGAGAGACCCAGTACTTC	CASRGETQYF
TRBV19	-	medium-sized	TRBJ2-6	TGTGCCAGTAGTCAAGGGTTTTCTGGGGCCAACGTCCTGACTTTC	CASSQGFSGANVLTF
TRBV28	TRBD2	many	TRBJ2-5	TGTGCCAGCAGTCCCCCCACTAGCGGCCAAGAGACCCAGTACTTC	CASSPPTSGQETQYF
TRBV20-1	-	-	TRBJ2-3	TGCAGTTCTAGTGGTCTCGCTTGGGATACGCAGTATTTT	CSSSGLAWDTQYF
TRBV6-5	TRBD1	-	TRBJ2-5	TGTGCCAGCAGTCTACCGGGACAGGGTAAAGAGACCCAGTACTTC	CASSLPGQGKETQYF
TRBV20-1	-	many	TRBJ1-5	TGCAGTGCCCAGGGGTCGGGCAATCAGCCCCAGCATTTT	CSAQGSGNQPQHF
TRBV9	-	many	TRBJ1-1	TGTGCCAGCAGCCCGGGGACACACTTGAACACTGAAGCTTTCTTT	CASSPGTHLNTEAFF
TRBV27	-	medium-sized	TRBJ1-3	TGTGCCAGCAGACAGCAAGGGACGACTGGAAACACCATATATTTT	CASRQQGTTGNTIYF
TRBV5-6	TRBD2	-	TRBJ2-7	TGTGCCAGCAGCACCAGGTTTCGGGGGGGGTACGAGCAGTACTTC	CASSTRFRGGYEQYF
TRBV12-3/TRBV12-4	TRBD2	many	TRBJ2-3	TGTGCCAGCAGTTTATCTAGCGGGAGAAACACAGATACGCAGTATTTT	CASSLSSGRNTDTQYF
TRBV6-2/TRBV6-3	-	-	TRBJ1-5	TGTGCCAGCGTCCCCCTGCGTGGGCGATATAGCAATCAGCCCCAGCATTTT	CASVPLRGRYSNQPQHF
TRBV28	-	many	TRBJ2-2	TGTGCCAGCGGTTCCGGGGAGCTGTTTTTT	CASGSGELFF
TRBV7-9	TRBD2	many	TRBJ2-6	TGTGCCAGCAGCTTACTCTTTCGACTAGCCTCGGCGGGCGCCAACGTCCTGACTTTC	CASSLLFRLASAGANVLTF
TRBV4-3	-	many	TRBJ2-7	TGCGCCAGCAGCCAAGGACAGGACTACGAGCAGTACTTC	CASSQGQDYEQYF
TRBV11-2	TRBD1	once	TRBJ2-1	TGTGCCAGCAACTTAAGGGGGCAGGGGGCATTCGATGAGCAGTTCTTC	CASNLRGQGAFDEQFF
TRBV25-1	-	many	TRBJ2-1	TGTGCCAGCAGGGACTTATACAATGAGCAGTTCTTC	CASRDLYNEQFF
TRBV5-1	TRBD1	few	TRBJ2-5	TGCGCCAGCAGACCGGGACAGCCCCAAGAGACCCAGTACTTC	CASRPGQPQETQYF
TRBV5-1	TRBD2	many	TRBJ2-3	TGCGCCAGCAGCTCACAAAGCGGGAGTGCCACAGATACGCAGTATTTT	CASSSQSGSATDTQYF
TRBV6-1	-	many	TRBJ1-1	TGTGCCAGCAGTCCTATGGGGTACACTGAAGCTTTCTTT	CASSPMGYTEAFF
TRBV7-2	-	-	TRBJ2-3	TGTGCCAGCAGCTTAGCCCCGGGACCCAGAGGTGGAGATACGCAGTATTTT	CASSLAPGPRGGDTQYF
TRBV20-1	TRBD1	many	TRBJ2-3	TGCAGTGCCACGACAGGGGTTAAAGATACGCAGTATTTT	CSATTGVKDTQYF
TRBV2	TRBD1	-	TRBJ1-4	TGTGCCATCGAGGACCGGGACAGGGGCGAAAAACTGTTTTTT	CAIEDRDRGEKLFF
TRBV12-3/TRBV12-4	TRBD1	many	TRBJ1-5	TGTGCCAGCAGATCAGACAGGGAGAATCAGCCCCAGCATTTT	CASRSDRENQPQHF
TRBV28	-	many	TRBJ2-1	TGTGCCAGCAGTAGGGACCTAGAGCAGTTCTTC	CASSRDLEQFF
TRBV7-2	-	many	TRBJ1-1	TGTGCCAGCAGCTTAGCGCTAGTATCCACCGGGACAGAAGCTTTCTTT	CASSLALVSTGTEAFF
TRBV11-2	TRBD1	many	TRBJ2-1	TGTGCCAGCAGTCCGATCAGGACCAGGGGGCACAATGAGCAGTTCTTC	CASSPIRTRGHNEQFF
TRBV27	-	few	TRBJ1-6	TGTGCCAGCAGTTTCCTTGGGGGATTTAATTCACCCCTCCACTTT	CASSFLGGFNSPLHF
TRBV5-6	TRBD2	few	TRBJ2-5	TGTGCCAGCAGCTTGGCCAGCGGGAGGTATTGGGGGACCCAGTACTTC	CASSLASGRYWGTQYF
TRBV4-2	-	-	TRBJ1-5	TGTGCCAGCAGCCCCATAAAATCAAGGGATAGCAATCAGCCCCAGCATTTT	CASSPIKSRDSNQPQHF